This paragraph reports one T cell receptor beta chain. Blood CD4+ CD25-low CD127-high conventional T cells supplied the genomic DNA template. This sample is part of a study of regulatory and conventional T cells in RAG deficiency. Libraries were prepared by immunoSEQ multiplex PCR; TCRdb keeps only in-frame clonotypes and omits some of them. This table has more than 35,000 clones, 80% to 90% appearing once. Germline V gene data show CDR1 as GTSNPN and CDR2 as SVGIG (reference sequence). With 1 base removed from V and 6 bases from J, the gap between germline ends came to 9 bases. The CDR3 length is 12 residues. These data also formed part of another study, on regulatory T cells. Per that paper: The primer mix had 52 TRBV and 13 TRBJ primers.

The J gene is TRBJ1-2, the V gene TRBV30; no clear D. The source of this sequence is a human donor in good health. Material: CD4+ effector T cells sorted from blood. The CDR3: CAWSGNLNGYTF. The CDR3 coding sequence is TGTGCCTGGAGTGGGAATTTAAATGGCTACACCTTC.